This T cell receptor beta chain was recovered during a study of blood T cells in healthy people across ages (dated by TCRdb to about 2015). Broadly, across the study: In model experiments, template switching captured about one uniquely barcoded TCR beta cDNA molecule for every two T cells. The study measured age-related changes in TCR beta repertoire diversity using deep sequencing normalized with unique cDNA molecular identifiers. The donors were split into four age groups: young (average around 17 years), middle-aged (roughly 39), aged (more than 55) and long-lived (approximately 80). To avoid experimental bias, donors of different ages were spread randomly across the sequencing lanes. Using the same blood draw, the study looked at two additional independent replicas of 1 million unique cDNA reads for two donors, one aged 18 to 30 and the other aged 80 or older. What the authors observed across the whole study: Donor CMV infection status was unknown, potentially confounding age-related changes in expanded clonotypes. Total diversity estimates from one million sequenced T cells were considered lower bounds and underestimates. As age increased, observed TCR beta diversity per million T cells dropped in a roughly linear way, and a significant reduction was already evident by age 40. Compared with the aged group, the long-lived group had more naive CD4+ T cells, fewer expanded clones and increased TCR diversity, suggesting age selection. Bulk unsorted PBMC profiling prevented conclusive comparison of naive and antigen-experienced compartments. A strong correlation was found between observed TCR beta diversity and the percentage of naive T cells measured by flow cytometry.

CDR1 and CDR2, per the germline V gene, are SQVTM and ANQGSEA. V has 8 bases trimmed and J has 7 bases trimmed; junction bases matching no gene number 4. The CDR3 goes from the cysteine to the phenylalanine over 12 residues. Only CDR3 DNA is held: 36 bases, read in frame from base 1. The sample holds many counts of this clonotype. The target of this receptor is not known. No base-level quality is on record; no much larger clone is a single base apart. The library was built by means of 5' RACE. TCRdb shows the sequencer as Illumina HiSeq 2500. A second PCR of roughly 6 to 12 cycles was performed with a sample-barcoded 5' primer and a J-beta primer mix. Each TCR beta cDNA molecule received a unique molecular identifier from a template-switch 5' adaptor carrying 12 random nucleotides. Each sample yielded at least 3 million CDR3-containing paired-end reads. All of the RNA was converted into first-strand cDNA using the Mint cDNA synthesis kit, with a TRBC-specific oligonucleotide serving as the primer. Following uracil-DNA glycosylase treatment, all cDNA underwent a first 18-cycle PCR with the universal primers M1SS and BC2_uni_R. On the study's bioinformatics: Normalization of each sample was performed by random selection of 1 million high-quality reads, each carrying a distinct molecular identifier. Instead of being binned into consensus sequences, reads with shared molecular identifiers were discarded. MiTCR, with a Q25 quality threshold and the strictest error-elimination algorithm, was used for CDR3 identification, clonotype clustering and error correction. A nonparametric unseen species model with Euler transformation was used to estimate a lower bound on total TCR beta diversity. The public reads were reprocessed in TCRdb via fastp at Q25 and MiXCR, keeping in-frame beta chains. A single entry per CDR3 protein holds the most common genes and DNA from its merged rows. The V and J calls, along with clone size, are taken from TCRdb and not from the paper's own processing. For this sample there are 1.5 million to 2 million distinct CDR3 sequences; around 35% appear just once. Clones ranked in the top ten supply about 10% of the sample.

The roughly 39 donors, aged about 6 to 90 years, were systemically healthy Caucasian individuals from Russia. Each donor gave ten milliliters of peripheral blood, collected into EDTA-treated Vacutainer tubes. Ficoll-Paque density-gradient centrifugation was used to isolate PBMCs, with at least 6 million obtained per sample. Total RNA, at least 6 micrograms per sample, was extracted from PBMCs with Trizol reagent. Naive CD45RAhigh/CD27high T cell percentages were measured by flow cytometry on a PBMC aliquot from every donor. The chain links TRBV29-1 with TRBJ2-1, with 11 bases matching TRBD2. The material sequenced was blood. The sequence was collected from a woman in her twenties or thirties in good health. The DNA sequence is TGCAGCCAGGGACTAGCGGAAAATGAGCAGTTCTTC. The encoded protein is CSQGLAENEQFF.